This TCR beta chain was recorded in a study of blood T cell repertoires in COVID-19. Using immunoSEQ multiplex PCR, the repertoire was profiled, and TCRdb retains in-frame clones only, with some absent. The table shows 140,000 to 150,000 clones, with around 78% occurring only once. CDR1 MDHEN and CDR2 SYDVKM come from the germline V gene. The CDR3 contains 16 residues. V was pared by 6 bases and J by 4 bases, with 14 bases of the junction left unmatched. Material for sequencing was peripheral blood. The origin of this receptor is a woman aged 60-75 years with acute or convalescent COVID-19. The chain is built from TRBV28 and TRBJ1-2; 7 nucleotides match TRBD1. CDR3 amino acids: CASSLTGATLIYGYTF. Here the CDR3 DNA reads TGTGCCAGCAGCCTCACAGGGGCCACCCTAATCTATGGCTACACCTTC.